This T cell receptor (beta chain) derives from a study of glioma-infiltrating T cells. Study observations and caveats: Tissue-blood divergence was below expectation in non-neoplastic patients, above in gliomas. Tissue and blood shared very few CDR3 sequences.

Using RNA template, CDR3s of TCR alpha and beta were amplified with iRepertoire arm-PCR. For one-step reverse transcription and amplification, 100-400 ng of tissue mRNA or PBMC total RNA was used. TCRdb analysed the multiplex PCR reads with MiXCR anew, one entry per CDR3 protein. This sample has around 20,000 distinct CDR3 sequences; under 30% occur once, and the top ten carry around 13%. V lost 4 bases to trimming and J lost 3 bases; unmatched junction nucleotides: 8. The germline V gene encodes CDR1 SGHTA and CDR2 FQGNSA. The CDR3 spans 17 residues. This clonotype was seen at least ten times. Its antigen is not identified.

The TCR was taken from a human donor with low-grade glioma or glioblastoma, undergoing nonglioma brain surgery, or in good health (not recorded which). Sample: glioma tissue, nonneoplastic brain tissue, or PBMCs (not recorded which). This chain uses TRBV7-2 with TRBJ2-3, with 12 bases aligning to TRBD2. This chain's CDR3 is CASSYLPGTSGTDTQYF. CDR3 DNA: TGTGCCAGCAGCTATCTCCCCGGGACTAGCGGGACAGATACGCAGTATTTT.